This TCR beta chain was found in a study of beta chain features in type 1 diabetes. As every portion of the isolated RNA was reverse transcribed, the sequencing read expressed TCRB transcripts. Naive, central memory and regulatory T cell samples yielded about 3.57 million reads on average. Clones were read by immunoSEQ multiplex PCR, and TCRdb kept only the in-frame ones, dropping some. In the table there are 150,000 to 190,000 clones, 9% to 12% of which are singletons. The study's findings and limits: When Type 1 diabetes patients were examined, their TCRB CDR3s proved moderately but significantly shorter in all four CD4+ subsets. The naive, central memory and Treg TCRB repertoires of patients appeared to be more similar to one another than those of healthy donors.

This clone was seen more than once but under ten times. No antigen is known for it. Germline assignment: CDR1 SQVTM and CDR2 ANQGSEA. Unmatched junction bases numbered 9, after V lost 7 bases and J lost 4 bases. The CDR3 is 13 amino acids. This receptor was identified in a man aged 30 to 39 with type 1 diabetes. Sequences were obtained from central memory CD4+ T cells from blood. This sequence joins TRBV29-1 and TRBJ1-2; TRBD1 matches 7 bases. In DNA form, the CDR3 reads TGCAGCGATGGCGGGACAGACTTCTATGGCTACACCTTC. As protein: CSDGGTDFYGYTF.